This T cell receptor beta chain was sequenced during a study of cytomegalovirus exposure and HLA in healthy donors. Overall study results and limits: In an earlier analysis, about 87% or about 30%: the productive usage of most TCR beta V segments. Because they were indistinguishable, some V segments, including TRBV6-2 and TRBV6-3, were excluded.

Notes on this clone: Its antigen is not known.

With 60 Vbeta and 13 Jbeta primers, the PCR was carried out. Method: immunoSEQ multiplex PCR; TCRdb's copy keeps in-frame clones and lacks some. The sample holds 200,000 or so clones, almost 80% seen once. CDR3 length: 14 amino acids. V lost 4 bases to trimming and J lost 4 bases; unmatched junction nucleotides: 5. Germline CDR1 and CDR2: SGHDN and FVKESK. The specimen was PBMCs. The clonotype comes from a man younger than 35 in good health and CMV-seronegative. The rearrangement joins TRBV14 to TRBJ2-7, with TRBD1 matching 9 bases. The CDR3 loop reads CASSLGQGLYEQYF. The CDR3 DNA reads TGTGCCAGCAGCCTCGGACAGGGGTTGTACGAGCAGTACTTC.